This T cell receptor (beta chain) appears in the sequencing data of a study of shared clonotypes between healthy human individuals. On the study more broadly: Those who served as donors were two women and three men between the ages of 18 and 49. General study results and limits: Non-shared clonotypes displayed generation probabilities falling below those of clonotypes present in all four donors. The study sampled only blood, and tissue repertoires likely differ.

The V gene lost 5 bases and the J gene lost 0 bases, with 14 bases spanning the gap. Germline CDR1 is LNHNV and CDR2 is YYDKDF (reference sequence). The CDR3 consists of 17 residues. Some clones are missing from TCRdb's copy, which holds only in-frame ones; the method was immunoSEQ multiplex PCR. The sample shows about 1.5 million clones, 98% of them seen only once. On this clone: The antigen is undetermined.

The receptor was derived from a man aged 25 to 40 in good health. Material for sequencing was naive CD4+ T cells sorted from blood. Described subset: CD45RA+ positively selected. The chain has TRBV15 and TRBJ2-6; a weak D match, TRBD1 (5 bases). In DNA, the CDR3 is TGTGCCACCAGCCCCCTGACAGCGCTCTCTGGGGCCAACGTCCTGACTTTC. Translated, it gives CATSPLTALSGANVLTF.